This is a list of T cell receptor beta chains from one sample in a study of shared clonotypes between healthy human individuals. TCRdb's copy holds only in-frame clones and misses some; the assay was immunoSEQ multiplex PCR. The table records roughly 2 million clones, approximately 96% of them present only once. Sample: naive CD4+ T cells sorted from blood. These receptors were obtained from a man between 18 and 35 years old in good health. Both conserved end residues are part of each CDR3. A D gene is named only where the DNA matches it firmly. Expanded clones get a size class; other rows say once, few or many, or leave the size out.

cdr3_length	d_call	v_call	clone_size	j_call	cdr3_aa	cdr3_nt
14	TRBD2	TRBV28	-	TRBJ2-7	CASSLTSGAGEQYF	TGTGCCAGCAGTCTGACTAGCGGGGCGGGGGAGCAGTACTTC
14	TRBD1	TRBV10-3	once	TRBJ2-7	CAIRRQGADYEQYF	TGTGCCATCAGAAGACAGGGGGCGGACTACGAGCAGTACTTC
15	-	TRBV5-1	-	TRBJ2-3	CASSLVGQSTDTQYF	TGCGCCAGCAGCTTGGTGGGGCAGTCCACAGATACGCAGTATTTT
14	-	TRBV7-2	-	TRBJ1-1	CASSLGGARTEAFF	TGTGCCAGCAGCTTAGGAGGGGCGCGGACTGAAGCTTTCTTT
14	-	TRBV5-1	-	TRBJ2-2	CASSLDRPTGELFF	TGCGCCAGCAGCTTGGACAGACCTACCGGGGAGCTGTTTTTT
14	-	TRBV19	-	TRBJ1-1	CASSYREMGTEAFF	TGTGCCAGTAGCTACAGGGAGATGGGCACTGAAGCTTTCTTT
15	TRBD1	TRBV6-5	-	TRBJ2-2	CASSTQGAGTGELFF	TGTGCCAGCAGCACACAGGGGGCAGGGACCGGGGAGCTGTTTTTT
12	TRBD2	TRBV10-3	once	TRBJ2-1	CAISEPGTREFF	TGTGCCATCAGTGAGCCAGGGACTAGGGAGTTCTTC
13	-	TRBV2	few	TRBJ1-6	CANSGEWNSPLHF	TGTGCCAACTCCGGGGAGTGGAATTCACCCCTCCACTTT
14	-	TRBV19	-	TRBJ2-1	CASSFRVSYNEQFF	TGTGCCAGTAGCTTCAGGGTCTCCTACAATGAGCAGTTCTTC
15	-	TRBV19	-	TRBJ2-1	CASRGGQWLYNEQFF	TGTGCCAGTAGAGGGGGGCAGTGGCTATACAATGAGCAGTTCTTC
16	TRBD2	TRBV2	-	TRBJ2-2	CASSVRAGEVTGELFF	TGTGCCAGCAGTGTCAGAGCGGGAGAAGTGACCGGGGAGCTGTTTTTT
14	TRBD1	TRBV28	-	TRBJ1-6	CASSFSGQLGPLHF	TGTGCCAGCAGTTTTTCGGGACAGTTGGGACCCCTCCACTTT
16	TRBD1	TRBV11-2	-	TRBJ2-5	CASSLALTGGSETQYF	TGTGCCAGCAGCCTAGCTTTGACAGGGGGGTCGGAGACCCAGTACTTC
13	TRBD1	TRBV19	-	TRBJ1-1	CASRGQENTEAFF	TGTGCCAGTAGAGGACAGGAGAACACTGAAGCTTTCTTT
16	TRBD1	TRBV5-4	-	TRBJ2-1	CASSFPGQGSYNEQFF	TGTGCCAGCAGTTTCCCGGGACAGGGTTCCTACAATGAGCAGTTCTTC